This T cell receptor (beta chain) was identified in a study of T cell responses to AZD1222 COVID-19 vaccine. Study-level findings and limits: Unmutated regions of variants are reportedly targeted by nearly half of spike-specific TCRs. Clonal diversity was possibly underestimated, and white British individuals and females predominated among donors.

Measured with immunoSEQ multiplex PCR; TCRdb has only the in-frame clones, and not every one. This table has 80,000 to 100,000 clones, 70% to 90% appearing once. This CDR3 contains 14 residues. In germline, CDR1 is GTSNPN, CDR2 SVGIG (reference sequence). V was shortened by 2 bases and J by 4 bases, with 14 bases between the two germline ends. As to this clone: Antigen unknown.

The gene calls are TRBV30 and TRBJ1-1, with a tentative D call TRBD1 (5 bases). The sequencing used peripheral blood, collected 28 days after the second AZD1222 dose. The source of this sequence is an adult who received the AZD1222 COVID-19 vaccine. CDR3 sequence reads: CAWSRIGTGTEAFF. In nucleotides, the CDR3 is TGTGCCTGGAGTAGGATCGGGACGGGCACTGAAGCTTTCTTT.